Listed below are T cell receptor beta chains from one sample, sequenced in a study of T-cell reconstitution after alpha-beta-depleted transplantation in children. TCRdb used MiXCR to reprocess the PCR reads, holding one entry per CDR3 protein. The repertoire holds approximately 200,000 distinct CDR3 sequences, roughly 6.3% seen once, with roughly 4.8% in the top ten. The sample was PBMCs, taken before TCRalphabeta/CD19-depleted stem cell transplant. Receptors were obtained from a girl in the first two years of life with combined immunodeficiency, due to receive a stem cell transplant. The CDR3 runs from the conserved cysteine through the conserved F or W. The D gene is left open where the match is weak. Rows may omit the clone size; those that give it use once, few, many or a size class.

len	v_gene	j_gene	d_gene	abundance	CDR3nt	CDR3aa
14	TRBV12-3/TRBV12-4	TRBJ1-2	NA	many	TGTGCCAGCAGTTCAACGGACAGTAACTATGGCTACACCTTC	CASSSTDSNYGYTF
17	TRBV7-6	TRBJ2-1	NA	many	TGTGCCAGCAGCTCCTCTTGCATAGACCATCCTTACAATGAGCAGTTCTTC	CASSSSCIDHPYNEQFF
13	TRBV27	TRBJ1-2	NA	many	TGTGCCAGCAGTTTACAGGCTAACTATGGCTACACCTTC	CASSLQANYGYTF
17	TRBV7-8	TRBJ1-2	NA	NA	TGTGCCAGCAGCTTAGCATCGATGTCGGGGGGCTTGTATGGCTACACCTTC	CASSLASMSGGLYGYTF
16	TRBV20-1	TRBJ2-1	NA	NA	TGCAGTGCTAGAGATCCCACCGGGAGCTCCTACAATGAGCAGTTCTTC	CSARDPTGSSYNEQFF
14	TRBV29-1	TRBJ1-4	NA	many	TGCAGCGGAGGGGGTTGGGCGGCTGGTGAAAAACTGTTTTTT	CSGGGWAAGEKLFF
13	TRBV29-1	TRBJ1-2	NA	many	TGCAGCGTTGTACCGGTCACGCGCTATGGCTACACCTTC	CSVVPVTRYGYTF
17	TRBV25-1	TRBJ2-1	NA	many	TGTGCCAGCAGTGAATATATCGGGGCCCGTCTCTACAATGAGCAGTTCTTC	CASSEYIGARLYNEQFF
14	TRBV10-3	TRBJ1-2	TRBD1	many	TGTGCCATCAGTAACACAGGGGAAGGGGATGGCTACACCTTC	CAISNTGEGDGYTF
14	TRBV14	TRBJ2-7	NA	NA	TGTGCCAGCAGCCAAGGCGGCAGGACCCTACGAGAGTACTTC	CASSQGGRTLREYF
16	TRBV20-1	TRBJ2-1	TRBD2	few	TGCAGTGCCAAAATTACTAGCGGGAGTCTTTCGAATGAGCAGTTCTTC	CSAKITSGSLSNEQFF
14	TRBV28	TRBJ2-7	NA	NA	TGTGCCAGCAGTCCCCGGACAGGCGGGGACGAGCAGTACTTC	CASSPRTGGDEQYF
18	TRBV28	TRBJ2-2	TRBD1	NA	TGTGCCAGCAGTTTATTTCGAGGGACAGGGATGAACACCGGGGAGCTGTTTTTT	CASSLFRGTGMNTGELFF
13	TRBV7-2	TRBJ2-7	NA	few	TGTGCCAGCAGCTTAGTCCTAGGCTACGAGCAGTACTTC	CASSLVLGYEQYF
13	TRBV5-1	TRBJ2-1	TRBD1	NA	TGCGCCAGCAGCGTAAGGGACAGCAATGAGCAGTTCTTC	CASSVRDSNEQFF
13	TRBV9	TRBJ2-7	TRBD1	many	TGTGCCAGCAGCGTGGACAGGGGCTACGAGCAGTACTTC	CASSVDRGYEQYF
19	TRBV7-2	TRBJ2-7	TRBD2	few	TGTGCCAGCAGCTTAGCGGGGCCCCCTGGACTAGCGTCCTCCAAGGAGCAGTACTTC	CASSLAGPPGLASSKEQYF
13	TRBV7-8	TRBJ1-2	NA	many	TGTGCCAGCAGCTTACCCCTAGGCTATGGCTACACCTTC	CASSLPLGYGYTF
17	TRBV5-1	TRBJ2-7	NA	many	TGCGCCAGCAGCCCGCAAGTTCGACAGACTGCCCCCTACGAGCAGTACTTC	CASSPQVRQTAPYEQYF
14	TRBV6-2/TRBV6-3	TRBJ2-1	TRBD2	many	TGTGCCAGCAGGCCTAGCGGGTCCCACAATGAGCAGTTCTTC	CASRPSGSHNEQFF
13	TRBV25-1	TRBJ2-2	NA	many	TGTGCCAGCAGTAAGGAGAAGACCGGGGAGCTGTTTTTT	CASSKEKTGELFF
14	TRBV25-1	TRBJ2-3	TRBD2	many	TGTGCCAGCAGTGAGGGACTAGTATCAGATACGCAGTATTTT	CASSEGLVSDTQYF
15	TRBV20-1	TRBJ1-2	TRBD1	few	TGCAGTGCTAGACCTCCGACAGGGCCCTTTGGCGGCTACACCTTC	CSARPPTGPFGGYTF
12	TRBV7-2	TRBJ1-2	NA	many	TGTGCCAGCAGCCCCCTGTACTATGGCTACACCTTC	CASSPLYYGYTF
15	TRBV7-6	TRBJ2-7	TRBD2	few	TGTGCCAGCAGCTCCGGAGCGGGAGGGCCCTACGAGCAGTACTTC	CASSSGAGGPYEQYF
15	TRBV28	TRBJ2-7	NA	many	TGTGCCAGCAGTCCCGGTAACCGCGAAATCTACGAGCAGTACTTC	CASSPGNREIYEQYF
16	TRBV24-1	TRBJ2-5	TRBD2	NA	TGTGCGGCCAGTGATTTGCGGAGCGGGAGCAGGGAGACCCAGTACTTC	CAASDLRSGSRETQYF
14	TRBV2	TRBJ1-2	TRBD1	many	TGTGCCAGCCTAGGGACAGGAGGCCTCTATGGCTACACCTTC	CASLGTGGLYGYTF
12	TRBV20-1	TRBJ2-3	NA	many	TGCAGTGCCAGGAGGGCCGGAGATACGCAGTATTTT	CSARRAGDTQYF
11	TRBV6-2/TRBV6-3	TRBJ1-2	NA	NA	TGTGCCAGCAGTTACTCGGGCAGCTACACCTTC	CASSYSGSYTF
15	TRBV6-2/TRBV6-3	TRBJ2-7	TRBD1	many	TGTGCCAGCAGAACGAGACAGGGCGATTCCTACGAGCAGTACTTC	CASRTRQGDSYEQYF
14	TRBV5-1	TRBJ2-2	NA	many	TGCGCCAGCAGCTCGACAGTCGACACCGGGGAGCTGTTTTTT	CASSSTVDTGELFF